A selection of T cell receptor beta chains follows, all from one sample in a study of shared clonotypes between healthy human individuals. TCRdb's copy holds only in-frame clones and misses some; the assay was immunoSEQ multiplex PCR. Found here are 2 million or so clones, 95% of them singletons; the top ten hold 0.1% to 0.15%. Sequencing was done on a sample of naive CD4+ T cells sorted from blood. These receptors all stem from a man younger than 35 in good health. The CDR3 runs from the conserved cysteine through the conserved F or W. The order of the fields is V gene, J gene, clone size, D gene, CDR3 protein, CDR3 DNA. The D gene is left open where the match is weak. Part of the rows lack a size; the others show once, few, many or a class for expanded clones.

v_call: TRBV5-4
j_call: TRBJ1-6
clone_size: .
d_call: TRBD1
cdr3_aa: CASRGTDSYNSPLHF
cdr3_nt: TGTGCCAGCAGGGGGACAGACTCCTATAATTCACCCCTCCACTTT

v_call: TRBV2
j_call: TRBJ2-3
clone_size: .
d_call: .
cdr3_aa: CASSEDFSRTHTDTQYF
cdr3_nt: TGTGCCAGCAGTGAAGATTTTTCTAGAACCCACACAGATACGCAGTATTTT

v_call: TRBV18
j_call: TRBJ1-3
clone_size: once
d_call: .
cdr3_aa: CASSPLRTTSSGNTIYF
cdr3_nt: TGTGCCAGCTCACCACTCCGGACAACTAGCTCTGGAAACACCATATATTTT

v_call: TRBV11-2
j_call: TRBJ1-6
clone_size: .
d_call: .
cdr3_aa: CASSARTHRSSYNSPLHF
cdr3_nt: TGTGCCAGCAGCGCCCGAACCCACAGGTCCTCCTATAATTCACCCCTCCACTTT

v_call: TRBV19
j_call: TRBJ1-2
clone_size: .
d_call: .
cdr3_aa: CASRRDRINYGYTF
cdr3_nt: TGTGCCAGTAGAAGGGACCGAATAAACTATGGCTACACCTTC

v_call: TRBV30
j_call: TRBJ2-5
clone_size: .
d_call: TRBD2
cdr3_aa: CAWSVGGETQYF
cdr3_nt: TGTGCCTGGAGTGTCGGGGGGGAGACCCAGTACTTC

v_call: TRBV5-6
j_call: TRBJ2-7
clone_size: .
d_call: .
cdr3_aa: CASSLLGGDYEQYF
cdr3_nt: TGTGCCAGCAGCCTCCTGGGCGGAGACTACGAGCAGTACTTC

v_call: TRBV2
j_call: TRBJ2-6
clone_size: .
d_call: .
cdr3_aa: CASRTFASSGANVLTF
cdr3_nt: TGTGCCAGTCGAACCTTTGCTTCATCTGGGGCCAACGTCCTGACTTTC

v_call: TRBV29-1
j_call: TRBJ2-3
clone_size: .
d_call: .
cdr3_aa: CSVGGRITDTQYF
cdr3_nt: TGCAGCGTTGGGGGACGGATCACAGATACGCAGTATTTT

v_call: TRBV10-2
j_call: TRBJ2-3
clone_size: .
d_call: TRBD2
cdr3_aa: CASKLAGSTDTQYF
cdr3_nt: TGCGCCAGCAAATTAGCGGGGAGCACAGATACGCAGTATTTT

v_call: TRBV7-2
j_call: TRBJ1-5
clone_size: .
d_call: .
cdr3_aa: CASSLAGDVNQPQHF
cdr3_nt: TGTGCCAGCAGCTTAGCTGGGGATGTCAATCAGCCCCAGCATTTT

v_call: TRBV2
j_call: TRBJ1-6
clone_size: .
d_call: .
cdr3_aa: CASSESGAERSPLHF
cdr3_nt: TGTGCCAGCAGTGAATCCGGGGCAGAGCGGTCACCCCTCCACTTT

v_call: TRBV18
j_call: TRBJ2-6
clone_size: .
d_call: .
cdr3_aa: CASSPPSGANVLTF
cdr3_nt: TGTGCCAGCTCACCACCCTCGGGAGCCAACGTCCTGACTTTC

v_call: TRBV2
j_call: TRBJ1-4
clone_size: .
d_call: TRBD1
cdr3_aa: CASTAPGQRTEKLFF
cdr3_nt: TGTGCCAGCACCGCGCCGGGACAGAGGACTGAAAAACTGTTTTTT

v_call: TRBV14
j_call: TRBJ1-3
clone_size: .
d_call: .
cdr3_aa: CASSQEGGGNTIYF
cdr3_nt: TGTGCCAGCAGCCAAGAAGGCGGTGGGAACACCATATATTTT

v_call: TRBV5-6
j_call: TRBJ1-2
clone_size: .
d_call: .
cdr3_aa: CASNTQEGGYTF
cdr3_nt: TGTGCCAGCAACACACAGGAGGGTGGCTACACCTTC

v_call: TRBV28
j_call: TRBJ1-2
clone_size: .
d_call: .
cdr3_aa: CASSLSGRFYYGYTF
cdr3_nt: TGTGCCAGCAGTTTATCCGGCAGGTTCTACTATGGCTACACCTTC

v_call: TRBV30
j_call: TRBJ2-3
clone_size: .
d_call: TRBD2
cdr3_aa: CAWLGTPGLARGPDTQYF
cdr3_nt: TGTGCCTGGCTCGGGACACCCGGACTAGCGAGAGGGCCAGATACGCAGTATTTT

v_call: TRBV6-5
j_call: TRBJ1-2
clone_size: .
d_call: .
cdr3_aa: CASSYSLQSGNYGYTF
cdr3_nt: TGTGCCAGCAGTTACTCGTTACAATCGGGGAACTATGGCTACACCTTC

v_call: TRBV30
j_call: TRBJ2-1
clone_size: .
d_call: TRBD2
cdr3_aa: CAWSPRRGVTNEQFF
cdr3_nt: TGTGCCTGGAGCCCCAGACGGGGGGTAACCAATGAGCAGTTCTTC

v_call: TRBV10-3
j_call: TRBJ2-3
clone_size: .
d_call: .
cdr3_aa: CAISRQSTDTQYF
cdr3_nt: TGTGCCATCAGCCGACAGAGCACAGATACGCAGTATTTT

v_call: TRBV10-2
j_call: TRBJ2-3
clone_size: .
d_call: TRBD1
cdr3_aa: CASSGAYADRTWTDTQYF
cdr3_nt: TGCGCCAGCAGTGGAGCCTACGCGGACAGGACATGGACAGATACGCAGTATTTT

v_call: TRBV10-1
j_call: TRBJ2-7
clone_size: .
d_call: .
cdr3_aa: CASSESVLPSYEQYF
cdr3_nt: TGCGCCAGCAGTGAGTCGGTACTTCCTTCCTACGAGCAGTACTTC

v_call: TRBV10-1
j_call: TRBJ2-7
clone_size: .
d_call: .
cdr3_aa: CASSLTRLSYEQYF
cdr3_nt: TGCGCCAGCAGTCTAACTCGGCTCTCCTACGAGCAGTACTTC

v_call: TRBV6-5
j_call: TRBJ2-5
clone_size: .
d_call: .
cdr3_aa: CASSYGRLEETQYF
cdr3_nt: TGTGCCAGCAGTTACGGACGGTTGGAAGAGACCCAATACTTC

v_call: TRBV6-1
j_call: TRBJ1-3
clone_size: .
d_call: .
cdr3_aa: CASSESRVRNTIYF
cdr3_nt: TGTGCCAGCAGTGAAAGCAGGGTGCGAAACACCATATATTTT

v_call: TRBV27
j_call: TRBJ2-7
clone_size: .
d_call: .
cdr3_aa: CASSLGKSYEQYF
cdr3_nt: TGTGCCAGCAGTTTGGGCAAGTCCTACGAGCAGTACTTC

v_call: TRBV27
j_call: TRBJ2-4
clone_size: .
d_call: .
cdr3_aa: CASSLRDGLIQYF
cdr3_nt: TGTGCCAGCAGTTTACGGGACGGTCTTATTCAGTACTTC

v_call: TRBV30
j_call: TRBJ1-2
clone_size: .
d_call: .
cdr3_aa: CAWSLTAHGNYGYTF
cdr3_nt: TGTGCCTGGAGTCTGACGGCCCACGGTAACTATGGCTACACCTTC

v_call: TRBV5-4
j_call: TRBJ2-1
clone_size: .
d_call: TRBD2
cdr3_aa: CASSLGTSGNYNEQFF
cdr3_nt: TGTGCCAGCAGCTTAGGGACTAGCGGGAACTACAATGAGCAGTTCTTC

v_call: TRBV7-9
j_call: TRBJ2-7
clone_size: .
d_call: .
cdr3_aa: CASSRGQWEQYF
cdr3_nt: TGTGCCAGCAGCAGAGGGCAATGGGAGCAGTACTTC

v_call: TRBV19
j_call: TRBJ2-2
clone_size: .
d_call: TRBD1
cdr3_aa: CASSTGQVLNTGELFF
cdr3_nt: TGTGCCAGTAGTACGGGACAGGTGTTGAACACCGGGGAGCTGTTTTTT

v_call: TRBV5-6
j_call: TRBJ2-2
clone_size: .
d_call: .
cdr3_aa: CASSQVSGQGTGELFF
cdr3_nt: TGTGCCAGCAGCCAGGTTTCAGGGCAGGGCACCGGGGAGCTGTTTTTT

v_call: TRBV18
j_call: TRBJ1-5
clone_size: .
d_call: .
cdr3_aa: CASSTAWGSNQPQHF
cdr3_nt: TGTGCCAGCTCGACAGCCTGGGGTAGCAATCAGCCCCAGCATTTT

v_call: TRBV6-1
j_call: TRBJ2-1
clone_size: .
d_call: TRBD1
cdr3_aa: CASSIRGQGDNEQFF
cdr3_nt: TGTGCCAGCAGCATCAGGGGACAGGGGGACAATGAGCAGTTCTTC

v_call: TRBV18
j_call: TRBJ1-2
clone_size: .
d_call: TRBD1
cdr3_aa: CASSPQGEDGYTF
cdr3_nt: TGTGCCAGCTCACCGCAGGGGGAAGATGGCTACACCTTC

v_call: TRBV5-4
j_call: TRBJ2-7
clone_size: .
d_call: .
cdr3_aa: CASSRGGPIDEQYF
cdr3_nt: TGTGCCAGCAGCCGCGGAGGGCCGATCGACGAGCAGTACTTC